Below, one TCR beta chain is given with its context. Participants spanned ages about 18 to 90 years and resided in about two dozen US areas. Participants' own reports of clinical history determined their cohort assignment. Looked up from germline, CDR1 is MNHNS and CDR2 is SASEGT. The CDR3 sequence is 14 residues long. The V end lost 2 bases, the J end lost 3 bases, and 11 bases lay between the germline ends. These data originate in a study of blood T cell repertoires in COVID-19. Background on the study: T cells, B-cell-depleted T cells, or PBMCs supplied cDNA or gDNA.

Using immunoSEQ multiplex PCR, the repertoire was profiled, and TCRdb retains in-frame clones only, with some absent. The sample comprises around 140,000 clones, 80% to 90% of which are singletons, and more than 3% rests with the top ten. Material for sequencing was PBMCs or T cells enriched from blood (not recorded which). J is TRBJ2-7 and V is TRBV6-1; maybe TRBD1 (5 bases). The receptor comes from a woman in her forties or fifties with acute COVID-19. The CDR3 region is CASSEWSGIYEQYF. CDR3 DNA sequence: TGTGCCAGCAGTGAATGGTCAGGGATCTACGAGCAGTACTTC.